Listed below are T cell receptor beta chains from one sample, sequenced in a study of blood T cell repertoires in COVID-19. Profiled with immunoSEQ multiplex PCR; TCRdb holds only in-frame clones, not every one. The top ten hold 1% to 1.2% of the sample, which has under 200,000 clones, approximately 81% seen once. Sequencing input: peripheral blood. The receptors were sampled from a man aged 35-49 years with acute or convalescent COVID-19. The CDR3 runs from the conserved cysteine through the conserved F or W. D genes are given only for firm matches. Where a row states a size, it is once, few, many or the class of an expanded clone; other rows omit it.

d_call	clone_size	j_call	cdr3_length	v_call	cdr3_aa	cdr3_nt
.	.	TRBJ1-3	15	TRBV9	CASSASGGPGNTIYF	TGTGCCAGCAGCGCCTCCGGGGGGCCTGGAAACACCATATATTTT
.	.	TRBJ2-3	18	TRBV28	CASSLMGAWIGRTDTQYF	TGTGCCAGCAGTTTAATGGGGGCCTGGATTGGTCGCACAGATACGCAGTATTTT
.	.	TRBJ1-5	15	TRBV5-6	CASSLGGASNQPQHF	TGTGCCAGCAGCTTAGGCGGGGCGTCCAATCAGCCCCAGCATTTT
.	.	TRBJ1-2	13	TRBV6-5	CASSRVTGSGYTF	TGTGCCAGCAGCCGGGTTACAGGTTCCGGCTACACCTTC
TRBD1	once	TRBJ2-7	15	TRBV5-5	CASSLVGQGRYEQYF	TGTGCCAGCAGCTTAGTAGGACAGGGTCGCTACGAGCAGTACTTC
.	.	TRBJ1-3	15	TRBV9	CASSGPQGSGNTIYF	TGTGCCAGCAGCGGACCACAGGGCTCTGGAAACACCATATATTTT
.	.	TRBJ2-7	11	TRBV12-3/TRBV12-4	CASSSGYEQYF	TGTGCCAGCAGTTCGGGCTACGAGCAGTACTTC
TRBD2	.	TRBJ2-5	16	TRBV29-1	CSAHRSSGGFQETQYF	TGCAGCGCCCACCGGTCGAGCGGGGGATTCCAAGAGACCCAGTACTTC
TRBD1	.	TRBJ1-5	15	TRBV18	CASSPTGGSYQPQHF	TGTGCCAGCTCACCGACAGGGGGATCCTATCAGCCCCAGCATTTT
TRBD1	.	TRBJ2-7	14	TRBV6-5	CASSTGQGAYEQYF	TGTGCCAGCAGTACGGGACAGGGTGCCTACGAGCAGTACTTC
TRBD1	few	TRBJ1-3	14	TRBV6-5	CASSMGQVGNTIYF	TGTGCCAGCAGTATGGGACAGGTTGGAAACACCATATATTTT
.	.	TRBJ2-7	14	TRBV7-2	CASSLLIGAYEQYF	TGTGCCAGCAGCCTACTGATCGGAGCCTACGAGCAGTACTTC
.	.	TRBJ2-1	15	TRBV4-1	CASSQDPQGGNEQFF	TGCGCCAGCAGCCAAGATCCTCAGGGAGGCAATGAGCAGTTCTTC
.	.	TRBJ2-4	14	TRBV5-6	CASSPTADGNIQYF	TGTGCCAGCAGCCCGACTGCCGACGGGAACATTCAGTACTTC
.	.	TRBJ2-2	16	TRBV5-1	CASSLGLRERAGELFF	TGCGCCAGCAGCTTGGGGTTGCGCGAGAGGGCCGGGGAGCTGTTTTTT
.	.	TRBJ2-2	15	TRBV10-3	CAISETDANTGELFF	TGTGCCATCAGTGAGACAGACGCGAACACCGGGGAGCTGTTTTTT